This TCR beta chain is from a study of cytomegalovirus exposure and HLA in healthy donors. Findings and caveats of the study: Information on immune exposure was restricted to one variable (CMV serostatus). A link between a missense DCLRE1C variant and TCR beta V- and J-gene trimming emerged from a later analysis. In an earlier analysis, about 87% or about 30%: the productive usage of most TCR beta V segments.

PCR primers comprised 60 Vbeta and 13 Jbeta primers. Profiled with immunoSEQ multiplex PCR; TCRdb holds only in-frame clones, not every one. The table has under 200,000 clones, 80% to 85% seen once; the top ten hold about 0.89%. Comments on this clone: Its target is unknown.

The length of the CDR3 is 13 residues. Between the trimmed V and J ends, which lost 5 bases and 3 bases, there was a span of 10 bases. CDR1 and CDR2 from the germline V gene are LNHDA and SQIVND (reference sequence). This TCR came from a girl aged 2 to 10 in good health and CMV-seropositive. The specimen was PBMCs. This chain connects TRBV19 to TRBJ1-1, with no clear D. CDR3 in amino acids: CASSGQVYTEAFF. Here the CDR3 DNA reads TGTGCCAGTAGTGGGCAGGTGTACACTGAAGCTTTCTTT.